The 17 T cell receptor beta chains listed next were all sequenced from one sample in a study of blood T cells in healthy people across ages. Primed by a sample-barcoded 5' primer and a J-beta primer mix, a second PCR proceeded for 7 to 11 cycles. Each CDR3 protein gets one entry after TCRdb re-called the 5' RACE reads with MiXCR. The sample holds approximately 690,000 distinct CDR3 sequences, 35% to 50% seen once. Sequencing used blood. The receptors stem from a man older than 75 in good health.

V is TRBV28 and J is TRBJ2-1; perhaps D is TRBD1 or TRBD2 (5 bases each). Between the trimmed V and J ends, which lost 2 bases and 0 bases, there was a span of 14 bases. Germline V gene data show CDR1 as MDHEN and CDR2 as SYDVKM. The length of the CDR3 is 17 residues. CDR3 sequence (DNA): TGTGCCAGCAGTTTAGAAGGGACCTCTATCTCCTACAATGAGCAGTTCTTC. Translated, it gives CASSLEGTSISYNEQFF.

The chain combines TRBV29-1 with TRBJ2-3; the D is unclear. The CDR3 is 15 residues long. Trimming took 1 base from V and 0 from J, leaving 11 bases between them. Per germline, CDR1 SQVTM and CDR2 ANQGSEA. CDR3 nucleotides: TGCAGCGTTGAAGGACATACCACTAGCACAGATACGCAGTATTTT. Amino acids: CSVEGHTTSTDTQYF.

This clonotype was observed many times. The chain carries TRBV15 and TRBJ2-7; TRBD1 is a possible D gene (6 bases). This CDR3 is 15 amino acids long. Trimming removed 3 bases from V and 2 bases from J, with 14 bases in between. The germline V gene has CDR1 LNHNV and CDR2 YYDKDF (reference sequence). CDR3 amino acids: CATSRPGQQAYEQYF. CDR3 nucleotide sequence: TGTGCCACCAGCAGGCCCGGACAGCAAGCCTACGAGCAGTACTTC.

The chain joins TRBV20-1 to TRBJ2-5, with D perhaps being TRBD1 or TRBD2 (6 bases each). Germline lookup yields CDR1 DFQATT and CDR2 SNEGSKA (reference sequence). V lost 1 base and J 5 bases, leaving 14 bases between the germline ends. The CDR3 contains 14 residues. The CDR3 is CSARVGGRRETQYF. As DNA, the CDR3 is TGCAGTGCTAGAGTAGGGGGGCGGAGGGAGACCCAGTACTTC.

This clonotype was recorded a few times. CDR3 bases: TGCAGTGCCGCCAGTCGTTTCAATGAAAAACTGTTTTTT. Amino acids: CSAASRFNEKLFF. The chain combines TRBV20-1 with TRBJ1-4; D is uncertain. Germline CDR1 is DFQATT and CDR2 is SNEGSKA (reference sequence). The CDR3 has 13 residues. Trimming took off 6 bases at V and 5 bases at J, with 13 bases between the two ends.

The genes are TRBV13 and TRBJ2-7; D call uncertain. The CDR3 runs 13 residues. CDR1 is PRHDT, CDR2 FYEKMQ, per germline (reference sequence). Trimming removed 1 base at V and 6 bases at J, with 10 bases between. CDR3 sequence: CASSLEQPGEQYF. The CDR3 bases are TGTGCCAGCAGCTTAGAACAGCCGGGCGAGCAGTACTTC.

V is TRBV6-5 and J is TRBJ1-2; 8 nucleotides line up with TRBD1. J gave up 4 bases and V 6 bases, and 7 bases lay outside the gene matches. The germline V gene has CDR1 MNHEY and CDR2 SVGAGI. The CDR3 covers 14 residues. CDR3 in DNA: TGTGCCAGCAGCCCTAAAGGGACAGGCTATGGCTACACCTTC. Amino acid sequence: CASSPKGTGYGYTF.

This sequence joins TRBV10-1 and TRBJ2-1; 11 nucleotides align to TRBD2. Germline V gene lookup returns CDR1 WNHNN and CDR2 SYGVQD (reference sequence). V was clipped by 4 bases and J by 4 bases; unmatched bases: 3. The CDR3 extends over 15 amino acids. The CDR3 loop is CASSGGTSGYNEQFF. CDR3 nucleotide sequence: TGCGCCAGCAGTGGAGGGACTAGCGGTTACAATGAGCAGTTCTTC.

The chain employs TRBV6-1 and TRBJ1-5, with D uncertain. Germline V lookup: CDR1 MNHNS, CDR2 SASEGT. The CDR3 is 14 residues long. V lost 6 bases to trimming and J lost 4 bases, with 13 bases between them. This CDR3 reads CASSHGEGNQPQHF. The CDR3 DNA sequence: TGTGCCAGCAGCCACGGGGAAGGGAATCAGCCCCAGCATTTT.

This clonotype came up many times. This chain links TRBV5-6 with TRBJ1-2; tentatively, D is TRBD1 (6 bases). The CDR3 contains 13 residues. Trimming stripped 4 bases from V and 4 bases from J, with 11 bases between. Germline CDR1 and CDR2: SGHDT and YYEEEE. CDR3 in DNA: TGTGCCAGCAGCGGGGGCGTCTTCTATGGCTACACCTTC. The encoded protein is CASSGGVFYGYTF.

There are a few counts of this clonotype. The J gene is TRBJ2-2, the V gene TRBV4-2; D is unresolved. The CDR3 is made up of 15 amino acids. Germline V gene data show CDR1 as LGHNA and CDR2 as YNFKEQ. V lost 0 bases and J 5 bases, leaving 10 bases between the germline ends. The CDR3 DNA sequence: TGTGCCAGCAGCCAAGATTTCGGCCGTACCGGGGAGCTGTTTTTT. This gives the protein CASSQDFGRTGELFF.

The V and J genes are TRBV27 and TRBJ2-5; 10 nucleotides agree with TRBD2. Germline V lookup: CDR1 MNHEY, CDR2 SMNVEV (reference sequence). Trimming at V came to 6 bases and at J to 3 bases, leaving 19 bases not matched to a gene. The CDR3 spans 19 residues. DNA for the CDR3: TGTGCCAGCAGCCCCCGACTAGCGGGTCCTTTCAAAGGGGAAGAGACCCAGTACTTC. Its translation is CASSPRLAGPFKGEETQYF.

This clonotype showed up just once. The V call is TRBV9, the J call TRBJ2-1, with 7 nucleotides matching TRBD2. The V gene's germline CDR1 is SGDLS and CDR2 YYNGEE. CDR3 length equals 15 residues. The V segment lost 4 bases and the J segment 7 bases; nucleotides outside the gene matches: 11. DNA for the CDR3: TGTGCCAGCAGCCTCCGGGACTACCCAGGGAATGAGCAGTTCTTC. Its protein product is CASSLRDYPGNEQFF.

The chain combines TRBV4-3 with TRBJ2-7; D is uncertain. The CDR3 sequence is 14 residues long. V shed 1 base and J shed 4 bases, with 11 bases lying between them. Germline loops: CDR1 LGHNA, CDR2 YSLEER. The CDR3 bases are TGCGCCAGCAGCCAAGGGGCCAGACGATACGAGCAGTACTTC. It encodes CASSQGARRYEQYF.

This clonotype was recorded a few times. The chain uses TRBV3-1 and TRBJ2-3, with 9 bases identical to TRBD2. Per germline, CDR1 LGHDT and CDR2 YNNKEL (reference sequence). Trimming removed 5 bases from V and 6 bases from J; junction bases left unmatched: 9. The CDR3 contains 15 residues. The CDR3 is CASSSPAGGWDTQYF. CDR3 nucleotide sequence: TGTGCCAGCAGCTCTCCGGCGGGGGGGTGGGATACGCAGTATTTT.

This clonotype was seen just once. The chain carries TRBV6-2 or TRBV6-3 and TRBJ2-1, with 7 bases identical to TRBD2. Unmatched junction bases numbered 8, after V lost 5 bases and J lost 1 base. The CDR3 consists of 16 residues. CDR1 is MNHEY, CDR2 SVGEGT, per germline. The CDR3: CASSTRSGTSYNEQFF. CDR3 bases: TGTGCCAGCAGTACCCGCAGCGGGACTTCCTACAATGAGCAGTTCTTC.

For the CDR3, the DNA is TGCAGTGCTAGAGCGGGGCTTGAGTTCACAGATACGCAGTATTTT. It is translated as CSARAGLEFTDTQYF. V gene TRBV20-1 combines with J gene TRBJ2-3; tentatively, D is TRBD1 or TRBD2 (5 bases each). Trimming stripped 1 base from V and 2 bases from J, with 13 bases between. Germline V CDR1 and CDR2: DFQATT, SNEGSKA (reference sequence). The length of the CDR3 is 15 residues.